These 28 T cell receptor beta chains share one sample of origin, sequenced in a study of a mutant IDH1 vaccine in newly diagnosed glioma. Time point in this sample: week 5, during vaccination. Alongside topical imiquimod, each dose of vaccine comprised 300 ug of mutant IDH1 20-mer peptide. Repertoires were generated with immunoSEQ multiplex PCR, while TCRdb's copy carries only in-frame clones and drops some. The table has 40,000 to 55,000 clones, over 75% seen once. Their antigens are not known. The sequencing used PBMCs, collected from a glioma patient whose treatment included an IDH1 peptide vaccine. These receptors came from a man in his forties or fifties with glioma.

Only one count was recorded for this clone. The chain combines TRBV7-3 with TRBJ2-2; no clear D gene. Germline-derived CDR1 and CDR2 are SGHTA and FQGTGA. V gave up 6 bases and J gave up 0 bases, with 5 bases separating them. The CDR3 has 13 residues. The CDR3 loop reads CASRGANTGELFF. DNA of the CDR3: TGTGCCAGCAGGGGCGCGAACACCGGGGAGCTGTTTTTT.

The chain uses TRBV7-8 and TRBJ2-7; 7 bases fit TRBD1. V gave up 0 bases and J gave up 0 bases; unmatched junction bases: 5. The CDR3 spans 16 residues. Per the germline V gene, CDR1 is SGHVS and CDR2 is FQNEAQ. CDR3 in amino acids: CASSLAQGQLSYEQYF. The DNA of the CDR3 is TGTGCCAGCAGCTTAGCCCAGGGACAGCTCTCCTACGAGCAGTACTTC.

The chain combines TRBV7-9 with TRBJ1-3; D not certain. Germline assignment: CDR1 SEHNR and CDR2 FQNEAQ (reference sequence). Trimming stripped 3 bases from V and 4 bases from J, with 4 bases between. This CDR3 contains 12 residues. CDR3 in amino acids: CASSFVGNTIYF. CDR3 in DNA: TGTGCCAGCAGCTTTGTGGGAAACACCATATATTTT.

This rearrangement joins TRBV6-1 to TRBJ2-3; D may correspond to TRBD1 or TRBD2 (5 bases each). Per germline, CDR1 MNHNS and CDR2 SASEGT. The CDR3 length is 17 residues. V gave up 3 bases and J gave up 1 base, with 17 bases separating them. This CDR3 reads CASSDWDPFQGTDTQYF. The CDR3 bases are TGTGCCAGCAGTGATTGGGACCCCTTCCAAGGCACAGATACGCAGTATTTT.

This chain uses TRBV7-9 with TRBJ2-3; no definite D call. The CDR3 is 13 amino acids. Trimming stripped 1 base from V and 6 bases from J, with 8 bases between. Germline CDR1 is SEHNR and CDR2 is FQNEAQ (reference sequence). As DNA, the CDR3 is TGTGCCAGCAGCTTAGAGGGTCTCGATACGCAGTATTTT. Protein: CASSLEGLDTQYF.

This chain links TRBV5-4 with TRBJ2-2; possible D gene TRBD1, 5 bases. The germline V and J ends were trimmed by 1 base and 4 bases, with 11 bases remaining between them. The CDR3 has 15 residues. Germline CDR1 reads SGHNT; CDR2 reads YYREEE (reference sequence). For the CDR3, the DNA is TGTGCCAGCAGCTTGAGGCCACAGGTCACCGGGGAGCTGTTTTTT. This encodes CASSLRPQVTGELFF. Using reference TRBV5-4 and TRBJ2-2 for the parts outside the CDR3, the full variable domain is ETGVTQSPTHLIKTRGQQVTLRCSSQSGHNTVSWYQQALGQGPQFIFQYYREEENGRGNFPPRFSGLQFPNYSSELNVNALELDDSALYLCASSLRPQVTGELFFGEGSRLTVL.

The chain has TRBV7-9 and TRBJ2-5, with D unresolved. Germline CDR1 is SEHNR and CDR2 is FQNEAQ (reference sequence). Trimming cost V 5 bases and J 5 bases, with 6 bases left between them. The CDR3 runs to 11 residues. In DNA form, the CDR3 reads TGTGCCAGCAGCCCCCGGGAGACCCAGTACTTC. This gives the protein CASSPRETQYF.

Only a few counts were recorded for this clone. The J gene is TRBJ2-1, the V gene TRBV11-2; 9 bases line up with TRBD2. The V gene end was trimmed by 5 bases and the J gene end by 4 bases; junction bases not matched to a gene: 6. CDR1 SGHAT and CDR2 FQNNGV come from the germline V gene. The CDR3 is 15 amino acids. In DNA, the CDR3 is TGTGCCAGCAGCCGCGGACTAGCGCGGTACAATGAGCAGTTCTTC. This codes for CASSRGLARYNEQFF.

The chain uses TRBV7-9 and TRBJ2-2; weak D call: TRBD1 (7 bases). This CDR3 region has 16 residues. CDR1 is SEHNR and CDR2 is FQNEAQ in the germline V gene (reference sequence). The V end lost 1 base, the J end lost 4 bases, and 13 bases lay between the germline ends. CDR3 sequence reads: CASSLGAGGTTGELFF. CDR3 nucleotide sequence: TGTGCCAGCAGCTTAGGGGCAGGGGGGACCACCGGGGAGCTGTTTTTT.

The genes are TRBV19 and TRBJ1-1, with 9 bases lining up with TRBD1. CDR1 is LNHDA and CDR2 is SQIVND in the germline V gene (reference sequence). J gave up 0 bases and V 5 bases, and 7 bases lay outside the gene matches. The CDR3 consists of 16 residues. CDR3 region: CASSSVGTGLNTEAFF. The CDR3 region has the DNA TGTGCCAGTAGTTCAGTCGGGACAGGGCTGAACACTGAAGCTTTCTTT.

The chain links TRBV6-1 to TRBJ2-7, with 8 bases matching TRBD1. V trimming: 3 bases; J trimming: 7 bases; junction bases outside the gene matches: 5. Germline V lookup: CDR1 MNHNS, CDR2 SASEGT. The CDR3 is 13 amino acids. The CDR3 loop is CASSDRGQREQYF. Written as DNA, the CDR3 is TGTGCCAGCAGTGACAGGGGGCAGAGGGAGCAGTACTTC.

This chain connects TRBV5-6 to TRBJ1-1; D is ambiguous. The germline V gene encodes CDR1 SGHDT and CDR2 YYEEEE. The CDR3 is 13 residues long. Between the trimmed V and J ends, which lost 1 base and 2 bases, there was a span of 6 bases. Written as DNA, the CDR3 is TGTGCCAGCAGCTTGAGAGGAAACACTGAAGCTTTCTTT. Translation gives CASSLRGNTEAFF.

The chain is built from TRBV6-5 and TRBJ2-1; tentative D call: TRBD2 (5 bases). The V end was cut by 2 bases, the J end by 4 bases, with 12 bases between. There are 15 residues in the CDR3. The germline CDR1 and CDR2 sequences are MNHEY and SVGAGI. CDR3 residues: CASSYGSSNYNEQFF. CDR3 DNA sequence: TGTGCCAGCAGTTACGGTTCTAGCAATTACAATGAGCAGTTCTTC.

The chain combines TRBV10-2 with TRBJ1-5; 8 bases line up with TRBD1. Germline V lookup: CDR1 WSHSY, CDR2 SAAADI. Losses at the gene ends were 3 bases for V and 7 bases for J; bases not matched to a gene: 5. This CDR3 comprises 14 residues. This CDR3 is CASSEPGGGQPQHF. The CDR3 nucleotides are TGCGCCAGCAGTGAACCAGGGGGCGGACAGCCCCAGCATTTT.

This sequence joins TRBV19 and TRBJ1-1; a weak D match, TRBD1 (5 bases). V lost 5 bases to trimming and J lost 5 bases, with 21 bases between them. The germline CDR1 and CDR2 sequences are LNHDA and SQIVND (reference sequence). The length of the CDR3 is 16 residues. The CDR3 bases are TGTGCCAGTAGTGCCCACTACAGCCAGGGCCGGACTGAAGCTTTCTTT. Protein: CASSAHYSQGRTEAFF.

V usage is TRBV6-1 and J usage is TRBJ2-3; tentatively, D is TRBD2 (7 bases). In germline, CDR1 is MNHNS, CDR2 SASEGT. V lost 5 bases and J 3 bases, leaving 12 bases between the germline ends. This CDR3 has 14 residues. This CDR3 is CASSLGGPTDTQYF. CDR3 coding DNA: TGTGCCAGCAGTCTGGGGGGGCCGACAGATACGCAGTATTTT.

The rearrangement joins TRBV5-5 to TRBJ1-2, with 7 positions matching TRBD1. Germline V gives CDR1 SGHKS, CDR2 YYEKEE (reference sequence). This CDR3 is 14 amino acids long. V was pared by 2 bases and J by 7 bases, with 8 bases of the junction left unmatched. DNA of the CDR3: TGTGCCAGCAGCTTAGGACAGGAGGGGGCTGGCTACACCTTC. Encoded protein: CASSLGQEGAGYTF.

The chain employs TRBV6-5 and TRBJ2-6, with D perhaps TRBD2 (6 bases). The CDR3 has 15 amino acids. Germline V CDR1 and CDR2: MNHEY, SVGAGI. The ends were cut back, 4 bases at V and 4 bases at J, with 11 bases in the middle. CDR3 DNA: TGTGCCAGCAGTTCGGGGACTCTGGGGGCCAACGTCCTGACTTTC. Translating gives CASSSGTLGANVLTF.

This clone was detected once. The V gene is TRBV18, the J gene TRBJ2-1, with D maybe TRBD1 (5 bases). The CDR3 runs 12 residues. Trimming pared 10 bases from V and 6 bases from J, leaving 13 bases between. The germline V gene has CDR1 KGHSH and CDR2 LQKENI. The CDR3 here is CATFRESNEQFF. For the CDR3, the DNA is TGTGCCACCTTCAGGGAATCCAATGAGCAGTTCTTC.

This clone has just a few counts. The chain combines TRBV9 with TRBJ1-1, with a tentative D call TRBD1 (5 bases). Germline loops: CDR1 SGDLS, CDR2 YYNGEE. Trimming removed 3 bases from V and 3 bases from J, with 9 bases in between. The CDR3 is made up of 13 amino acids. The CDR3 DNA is TGTGCCAGCAGCGCGGGACCGGACACTGAAGCTTTCTTT. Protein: CASSAGPDTEAFF.

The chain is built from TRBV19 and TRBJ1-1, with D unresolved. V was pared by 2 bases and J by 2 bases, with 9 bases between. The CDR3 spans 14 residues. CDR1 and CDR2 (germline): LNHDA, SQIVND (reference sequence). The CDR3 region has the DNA TGTGCCAGTAGTATAATTTCGGGCAACACTGAAGCTTTCTTT. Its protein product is CASSIISGNTEAFF.

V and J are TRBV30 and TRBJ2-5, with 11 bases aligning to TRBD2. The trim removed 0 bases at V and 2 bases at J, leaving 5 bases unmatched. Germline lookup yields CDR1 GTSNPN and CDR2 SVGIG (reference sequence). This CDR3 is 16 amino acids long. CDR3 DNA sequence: TGTGCCTGGAGTGTAGGGCTAGCGGGGGGACAAGAGACCCAGTACTTC. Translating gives CAWSVGLAGGQETQYF.

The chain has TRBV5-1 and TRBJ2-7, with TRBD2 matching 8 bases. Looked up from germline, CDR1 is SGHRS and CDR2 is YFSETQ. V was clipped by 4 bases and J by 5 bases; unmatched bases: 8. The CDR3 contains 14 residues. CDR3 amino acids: CASSATAGGHEQYF. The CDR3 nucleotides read TGCGCCAGCAGCGCTACGGCGGGGGGCCACGAGCAGTACTTC. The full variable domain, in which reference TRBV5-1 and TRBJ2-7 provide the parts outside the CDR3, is KAGVTQTPRYLIKTRGQQVTLSCSPISGHRSVSWYQQTPGQGLQFLFEYFSETQRNKGNFPGRFSGRQFSNSRSEMNVSTLELGDSALYLCASSATAGGHEQYFGPGTRLTVT.

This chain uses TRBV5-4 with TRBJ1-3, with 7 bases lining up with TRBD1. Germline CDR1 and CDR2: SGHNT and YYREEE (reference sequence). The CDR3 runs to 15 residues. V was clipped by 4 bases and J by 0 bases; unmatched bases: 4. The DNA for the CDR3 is TGTGCCAGCAGCACAGGACAGGTCTCTGGAAACACCATATATTTT. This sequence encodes CASSTGQVSGNTIYF.

The CDR3 sequence is CASSFDRTRSGANVLTF. The CDR3 nucleotides are TGTGCCAGTAGTTTTGACAGGACACGCTCTGGGGCCAACGTCCTGACTTTC. The chain recombines TRBV19 with TRBJ2-6, with D perhaps TRBD1 (6 bases). V lost 5 bases and J 0 bases, leaving 14 bases between the germline ends. The CDR3 has 17 amino acids. Germline V CDR1 and CDR2: LNHDA, SQIVND (reference sequence).

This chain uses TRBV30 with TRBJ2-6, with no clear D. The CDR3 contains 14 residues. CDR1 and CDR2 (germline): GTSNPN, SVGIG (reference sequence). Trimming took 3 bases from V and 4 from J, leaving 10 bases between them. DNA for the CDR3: TGTGCCTGGAGAGAAGGGCCCGGGGCCAACGTCCTGACTTTC. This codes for CAWREGPGANVLTF. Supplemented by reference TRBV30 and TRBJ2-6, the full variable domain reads SQTIHQWPATLVQPVGSPLSLECTVEGTSNPNLYWYRQAAGRGLQLLFYSVGIGQISSEVPQNLSASRPQDRQFILSSKKLLLSDSGFYLCAWREGPGANVLTFGAGSRLTVL.

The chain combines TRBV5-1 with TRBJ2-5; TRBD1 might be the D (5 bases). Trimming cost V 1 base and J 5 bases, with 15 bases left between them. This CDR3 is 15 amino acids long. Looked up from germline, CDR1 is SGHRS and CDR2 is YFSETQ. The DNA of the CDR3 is TGCGCCAGCAGCTTGTCGGTAGGGGCGGCGGAGACCCAGTACTTC. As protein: CASSLSVGAAETQYF.

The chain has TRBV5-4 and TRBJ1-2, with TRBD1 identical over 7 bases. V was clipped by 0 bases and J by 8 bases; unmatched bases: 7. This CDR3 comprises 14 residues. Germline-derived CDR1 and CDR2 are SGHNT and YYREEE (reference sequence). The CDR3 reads CASSLEGGARGYTF. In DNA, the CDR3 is TGTGCCAGCAGCTTGGAAGGGGGCGCAAGAGGCTACACCTTC.